This is a list of T cell receptor beta chains from one sample in a study of long-term antiretroviral therapy in people with HIV. Clones were sequenced by immunoSEQ multiplex PCR, and TCRdb holds only the in-frame ones, with some missing. Here the sample spans roughly 28,000 clones, around 80% being singletons. Sequencing was performed on unsorted PBMCs, taken 1.5 years before starting antiretroviral therapy. These receptors were obtained from a man between 18 and 29 years old with HIV. Each CDR3 is given with its conserved first and last residue. Each record gives: clone size, D gene, V gene, J gene, CDR3 DNA, CDR3 protein. The D gene is left open where the match is weak. Rows may omit the clone size; those that give it use once, few, many or a size class.

NA,NA,TRBV10-3,TRBJ1-3,TGTGCCATCAGTGCTAATCCGGGGTCGGGAAACACCATATATTTT,CAISANPGSGNTIYF
NA,TRBD2,TRBV10-1,TRBJ2-3,TGCGCCAGCAGTGAGGGACGGGGGGGACCCACAGATACGCAGTATTTT,CASSEGRGGPTDTQYF
few,TRBD1,TRBV18,TRBJ1-6,TGTGCCAGCTCACCAAGGGACAGTGAAACACCCCTCCACTTT,CASSPRDSETPLHF
NA,NA,TRBV27,TRBJ1-5,TGTGCCAGCAGTTTTGAAGGAGGGTATAGCAATCAGCCCCAGCATTTT,CASSFEGGYSNQPQHF
NA,NA,TRBV4-3,TRBJ2-1,TGCGCCAGCAGCCAAGACGTGAGCGGCTCCTACAATGAGCAGTTCTTC,CASSQDVSGSYNEQFF
once,TRBD1,TRBV6-5,TRBJ2-7,TGTGCCAGCAGTTACCCGGGACAGGGCTACGAGCAGTACTTC,CASSYPGQGYEQYF
NA,NA,TRBV11-2,TRBJ1-3,TGTGCCAGCAGCTCGATAAGGGATAACACCATATATTTT,CASSSIRDNTIYF
NA,NA,TRBV27,TRBJ1-2,TGTGCCAGCAGTCCCTCCTCATTCGGACCCTATGGCTACACCTTC,CASSPSSFGPYGYTF
NA,NA,TRBV7-9,TRBJ1-4,TGTGCCAGCAGCTTGGGGCCGGGACTACCTAATGAAAAACTGTTTTTT,CASSLGPGLPNEKLFF
NA,TRBD1,TRBV11-2,TRBJ2-7,TGTGCCAGCAGCTTAATGATAGGACAGGGCCACGAGCAGTACTTC,CASSLMIGQGHEQYF
NA,NA,TRBV4-3,TRBJ2-1,TGCGCCAGCAGCCCGACTTTCCCCTACAATGAGCAGTTCTTC,CASSPTFPYNEQFF
few,NA,TRBV5-1,TRBJ1-3,TGCGCCAGCAGCCTCTCGACAGGTGGATACACCATATATTTT,CASSLSTGGYTIYF
NA,NA,TRBV19,TRBJ2-3,TGTGCCAGTAGTCCACGACAGACGGCAGATACGCAGTATTTT,CASSPRQTADTQYF
NA,NA,TRBV25-1,TRBJ1-1,TGTGCCAGCAGTGAGCACAGGGTGGGCACTGAAGCTTTCTTT,CASSEHRVGTEAFF
NA,NA,TRBV5-5,TRBJ1-1,TGTGCCAGCAGCTTCCGGAGGGACACTGAAGCTTTCTTT,CASSFRRDTEAFF
NA,TRBD2,TRBV7-9,TRBJ2-7,TGTGCCAGCAGCAAAGGACTAGCGGCCTACAACAGATACTACGAGCAGTACTTC,CASSKGLAAYNRYYEQYF
NA,NA,TRBV5-6,TRBJ2-1,TGTGCCAGCAGCTTGGTAAGGACTGGCTCAGGCTCCTACAATGAGCAGTTCTTC,CASSLVRTGSGSYNEQFF
NA,NA,TRBV18,TRBJ2-7,TGTGCCAGCTCACCGGGGACTTCCGTGTCCTACGAGCAGTACTTC,CASSPGTSVSYEQYF
NA,TRBD2,TRBV5-4,TRBJ2-5,TGTGCCAGCAGCTTGGAAGGTAGCGGGAGTTTCCAAGAGACCCAGTACTTC,CASSLEGSGSFQETQYF
NA,NA,TRBV28,TRBJ2-7,TGTGCCAGCATCCGTAGCTCGGCCTCCTACGAGCAGTACTTC,CASIRSSASYEQYF
NA,NA,TRBV9,TRBJ2-5,TGTGCCAGCAGCGTAGACGCTGGCGGGACTCAAGAGACCCAGTACTTC,CASSVDAGGTQETQYF
NA,NA,TRBV6-5,TRBJ1-1,TGTGCCAGCAGTTACTCGATGTTAGCAGGGGCTGAAGCTTTCTTT,CASSYSMLAGAEAFF
NA,NA,TRBV4-1,TRBJ2-3,TGCGCCAGCAGCCAAGGAATAGGTGGGAGAGGCTTAGATACGCAGTATTTT,CASSQGIGGRGLDTQYF
NA,TRBD1,TRBV7-6,TRBJ2-1,TGTGCCAGCAGCTTAGTATTCACAGGGGGCGGGCGTGAGCAGTTCTTC,CASSLVFTGGGREQFF
few,NA,TRBV10-3,TRBJ2-7,TGTGCCTCCGCACAGGCCGAAAACTACGAGCAGTACTTC,CASAQAENYEQYF
NA,NA,TRBV9,TRBJ2-1,TGTGCCAGCAGCGCAGACAATGAGCAGTTCTTC,CASSADNEQFF
once,NA,TRBV5-5,TRBJ1-1,TGTGCCAGCAGCCGATCCACTGAAGCTTTCTTT,CASSRSTEAFF
once,NA,TRBV7-2,TRBJ1-5,TGTGCCAGCAGCTTAGGAGGGGGGAGAGTTAATCAGCCCCAGCATTTT,CASSLGGGRVNQPQHF
NA,NA,TRBV11-3,TRBJ2-1,TGTGCCAGCAGCTTACGGCAAGCGGTGCCCTACAATGAGCAGTTCTTC,CASSLRQAVPYNEQFF
few,TRBD2,TRBV6-1,TRBJ2-2,TGTGCCAGCAGTGAAGGGACTAGTTTGCAATCCGGGGAGCTGTTTTTT,CASSEGTSLQSGELFF
NA,NA,TRBV7-8,TRBJ2-5,TGTGCCAGCAGCTTAATAGCGGACCTCCAAGAGACCCAGTACTTC,CASSLIADLQETQYF
NA,NA,TRBV28,TRBJ2-7,TGTGCCAGCAGTTTATTGCAGGGGGGATACGAGCAGTACTTC,CASSLLQGGYEQYF
NA,TRBD1,TRBV27,TRBJ2-2,TGTGCCAGCAGTCCATGGGGGACAGGGGATCTAGGCGGGGAGCTGTTTTTT,CASSPWGTGDLGGELFF
once,NA,TRBV6-6,TRBJ1-1,TGTGCCAGCAGTACCAAAAGTGAAGCTTTCTTT,CASSTKSEAFF
NA,TRBD2,TRBV5-4,TRBJ2-3,TGTGCCAGCAGCCCGTCGCTAGCGGTAGATACGCAGTATTTT,CASSPSLAVDTQYF
NA,TRBD2,TRBV5-6,TRBJ2-6,TGTGCCAGCAGCTTCGGACTAGCGGGAGGTGTCTCTGGGGCCAACGTCCTGACTTTC,CASSFGLAGGVSGANVLTF
NA,NA,TRBV15,TRBJ2-7,TGTGCCACCAGCGGGACTTACCCTTCCTACGAGCAGTACTTC,CATSGTYPSYEQYF
NA,TRBD1,TRBV7-9,TRBJ2-3,TGTGCCAGCAGCTTACCGAGGGGGCGCGGCGCAGATACGCAGTATTTT,CASSLPRGRGADTQYF
NA,TRBD2,TRBV28,TRBJ2-1,TGTGCCAGCAGTCCGCCGGGACTAGCGGGTAATGAGCAGTTCTTC,CASSPPGLAGNEQFF
NA,NA,TRBV19,TRBJ1-2,TGTGCCAGTAGCCGTCCGATAGGTGACAGTTTTAACTATGGCTACACCTTC,CASSRPIGDSFNYGYTF
once,NA,TRBV15,TRBJ2-7,TGTGCCACCAGCAGAGGGGTAGGAGGTTTCAATTACTTC,CATSRGVGGFNYF
NA,NA,TRBV4-1,TRBJ1-2,TGCGCCAGCAGCCAACACAGGACTAATAGAAAAGGTGGCTACACCTTC,CASSQHRTNRKGGYTF
NA,TRBD2,TRBV7-8,TRBJ2-5,TGTGCCAGCCGAGGCAGCGGGGGCTCAAGGGAGACCCAGTACTTC,CASRGSGGSRETQYF
NA,NA,TRBV30,TRBJ2-1,TGTGCCTGGCAGCGCGTTGATGAGCAGTTCTTC,CAWQRVDEQFF
NA,NA,TRBV28,TRBJ2-6,TGTGCCAGCAGTGAGAGCGGCTCTGGGGCCAACGTCCTGACTTTC,CASSESGSGANVLTF
NA,NA,TRBV10-3,TRBJ2-3,TGTGCCATCAGTGATGGCACAGGGAGCGGGCCTATACTATATACGCAGTATTTT,CAISDGTGSGPILYTQYF
NA,NA,TRBV28,TRBJ1-1,TGTGCCAGCAGTTTTACACGGAGCATGAACACTGAAGCTTTCTTT,CASSFTRSMNTEAFF
NA,NA,TRBV6-5,TRBJ2-1,TGTGCCAGCAGCAGACAGGACAATGAGCAGTTCTTC,CASSRQDNEQFF
once,TRBD1,TRBV7-2,TRBJ1-4,TGTGCCAGCAGCCGGGACAGGGTCGCTGAAAAACTGTTTTTT,CASSRDRVAEKLFF
few,NA,TRBV12-5,TRBJ1-1,TGTGCTAGTGCCCTAGGTGGGACTGAAGCTTTCTTT,CASALGGTEAFF
NA,TRBD1,TRBV7-2,TRBJ1-5,TGTGCCAGCAGCCTCACGGGACAGTTGAATCAGCCCCAGCATTTT,CASSLTGQLNQPQHF
NA,TRBD1,TRBV19,TRBJ2-7,TGTGCCAGTAGTAACCCGGGACAGGGGACATACGAGCAGTACTTC,CASSNPGQGTYEQYF
NA,TRBD2,TRBV11-2,TRBJ2-1,TGTGCCAGCAGCTTAGACCCTTCTACCGGGACTAGCGGGGACAATGAGCAGTTCTTC,CASSLDPSTGTSGDNEQFF
few,TRBD1,TRBV30,TRBJ1-2,TGTGCCTGGAGTGTACAAGGGGGCGCCTATGGCTACACCTTC,CAWSVQGGAYGYTF
NA,NA,TRBV4-3,TRBJ1-2,TGCGCCAGCAGCCAAGATAGGGGCACCTATGGCTACACCTTC,CASSQDRGTYGYTF
few,NA,TRBV7-6,TRBJ2-3,TGTGCCAGCAGCCGGGACCCCGGATTAGATACGCAGTATTTT,CASSRDPGLDTQYF
once,NA,TRBV5-6,TRBJ2-1,TGTGCCAGCAGCCGGGGTCCCTCCTACAATGAGCAGTTCTTC,CASSRGPSYNEQFF
NA,NA,TRBV28,TRBJ2-7,TGTGCCAGCGTCGCCCTATCTCGCAACGAGCAGTACTTC,CASVALSRNEQYF
NA,NA,TRBV11-1,TRBJ1-5,TGTGCCAGCAGCTTGGACAGCGGTCAGCCCCAGCATTTT,CASSLDSGQPQHF